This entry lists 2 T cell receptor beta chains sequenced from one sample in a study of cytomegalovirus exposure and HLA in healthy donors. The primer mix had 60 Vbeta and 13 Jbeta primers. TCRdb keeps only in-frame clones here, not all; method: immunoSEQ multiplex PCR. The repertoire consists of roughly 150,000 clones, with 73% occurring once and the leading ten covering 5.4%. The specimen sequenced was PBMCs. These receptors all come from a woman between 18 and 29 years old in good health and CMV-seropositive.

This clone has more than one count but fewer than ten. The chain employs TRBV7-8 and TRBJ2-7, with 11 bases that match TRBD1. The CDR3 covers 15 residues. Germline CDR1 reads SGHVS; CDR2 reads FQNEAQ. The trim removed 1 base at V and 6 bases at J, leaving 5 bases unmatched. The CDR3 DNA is TGTGCCAGCAGCTTAGTCGGGACAGGGGGAATCGAGCAGTACTTC. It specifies CASSLVGTGGIEQYF.

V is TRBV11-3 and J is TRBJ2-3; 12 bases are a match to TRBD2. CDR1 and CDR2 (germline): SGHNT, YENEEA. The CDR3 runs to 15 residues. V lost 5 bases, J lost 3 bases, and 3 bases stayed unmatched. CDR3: CASSPGLAGTDTQYF. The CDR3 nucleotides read TGTGCCAGCAGCCCCGGACTAGCGGGGACAGATACGCAGTATTTT.